One and the same sample provided the 25 T cell receptor beta chains below, sequenced in a study of tumor-infiltrating lymphocytes in oesophageal squamous cell carcinoma. TCRdb reanalysed the PCR reads using MiXCR and keeps one entry per CDR3 protein. The sample lists 15,000 to 20,000 distinct CDR3 sequences; less than 50% were seen once. What was sequenced was normal esophageal tissue next to the tumor. All receptors come from a female donor with esophageal squamous cell carcinoma.

V and J are TRBV7-3 and TRBJ2-5, with TRBD1 matching over 7 bases. V dropped 5 bases and J dropped 4; count of bases not matched to a gene: 7. Germline assignment: CDR1 SGHTA and CDR2 FQGTGA. The CDR3 has 14 residues. The CDR3 sequence: CASSIETGVETQYF. As DNA, the CDR3 is TGTGCCAGCAGCATCGAAACAGGGGTAGAGACCCAGTACTTC. The variable domain in full, completed from reference TRBV7-3 and TRBJ2-5, reads GAGVSQTPSNKVTEKGKYVELRCDPISGHTALYWYRQSLGQGPEFLIYFQGTGAADDSGLPNDRFFAVRPEGSVSTLKIQRTERGDSAVYLCASSIETGVETQYFGPGTRLLVL.

This clonotype ranks as medium-sized. The V call is TRBV28, the J call TRBJ1-1; D unclear. The CDR3 loop spans 12 amino acids. V shed 8 bases and J shed 10 bases, with 17 bases lying between them. The germline CDR1 and CDR2 sequences are MDHEN and SYDVKM. For the CDR3, the DNA is TGTGCCAGCCCTTATGGGATTTGTGTAGCTTTCTTT. Translated: CASPYGICVAFF. Full variable domain (missing parts from reference TRBV28 and TRBJ1-1): DVKVTQSSRYLVKRTGEKVFLECVQDMDHENMFWYRQDPGLGLRLIYFSYDVKMKEKGDIPEGYSVSREKKERFSLILESASTNQTSMYLCASPYGICVAFFGQGTRLTVV.

About this clonotype: A much larger clone differs from this one at a single base, so this may be a read error. The V call is TRBV14, the J call TRBJ2-5; no definite D call. The closer fit of TRBJ2-1 to the DNA end suggests the J call may be wrong. The germline gives CDR1 SGHDN, CDR2 FVKESK. The CDR3 runs to 15 residues. The CDR3 DNA follows: TGTGCCAGCAGCCAAGAGCGGAGCAGGCAAGAGACCCAGTTCTTC. The encoded protein is CASSQERSRQETQFF.

The chain recombines TRBV3-1 with TRBJ1-1; D uncertain. With 1 base removed from V and 0 bases from J, the gap between germline ends came to 6 bases. From germline, CDR1 is LGHDT and CDR2 YNNKEL (reference sequence). There are 14 residues in the CDR3. The CDR3 sequence: CASSQVGVNTEAFF. CDR3 bases: TGTGCCAGCAGCCAAGTTGGGGTGAACACTGAAGCTTTCTTT.

The chain recombines TRBV2 with TRBJ2-3; no definite D call. The CDR3 is 14 amino acids. Per germline, CDR1 SNHLY and CDR2 FYNNEI. Trimming took 6 bases from V and 10 from J, leaving 20 bases between them. The CDR3 coding sequence is TGTGCCAGCAGCCCCTACCTTTTCGAAGTCGCGCAGTATTTT. Encoded protein: CASSPYLFEVAQYF.

This clonotype turned up a few times. The chain uses TRBV30 and TRBJ1-6, with 10 bases fitting TRBD1. V was pared by 5 bases and J by 7 bases, with 5 bases of the junction left unmatched. This CDR3 region has 14 residues. The germline V gene has CDR1 GTSNPN and CDR2 SVGIG (reference sequence). The DNA for the CDR3 is TGTGCCTGGGTTGGGGACAGGGGAAATTCACCCCTCCACTTT. Protein sequence: CAWVGDRGNSPLHF.

This clonotype has a count of ten or more. The V call is TRBV11-3, the J call TRBJ2-1, with D maybe TRBD2 (6 bases). This CDR3 comprises 13 residues. V lost 5 bases and J 7 bases, leaving 12 bases between the germline ends. Germline V gene lookup returns CDR1 SGHNT and CDR2 YENEEA. In DNA, the CDR3 is TGTGCCAGCAGCCCGACCCGGGGGAATGAGCAGTTCTTC. Protein product: CASSPTRGNEQFF. The full variable domain, in which reference TRBV11-3 and TRBJ2-1 provide the parts outside the CDR3, is EAGVVQSPRYKIIEKKQPVAFWCNPISGHNTLYWYLQNLGQGPELLIRYENEEAVDDSQLPKDRFSAERLKGVDSTLKIQPAELGDSAVYLCASSPTRGNEQFFGPGTRLTVL.

In this sample, this clonotype turned up a few times. V gene TRBV7-9 combines with J gene TRBJ2-4; no reliable D call. Trimming stripped 1 base from V and 9 bases from J, with 19 bases between. The germline V gene encodes CDR1 SEHNR and CDR2 FQNEAQ (reference sequence). The CDR3 loop spans 16 amino acids. This chain's CDR3 is CASSLGAGVGHGIQYF. The CDR3 DNA is TGTGCCAGCAGCTTAGGGGCAGGCGTAGGTCACGGCATTCAGTACTTC.

Here the CDR3 DNA reads TGTGCCAGCAGCCCCGGGCTGGGAGATACGCAGTATTTT. Amino acid sequence: CASSPGLGDTQYF. This chain joins TRBV7-6 and TRBJ2-3; D call uncertain. V lost 5 bases and J 5 bases, leaving 11 bases between the germline ends. Germline assignment: CDR1 SGHVS and CDR2 FNYEAQ. The CDR3 runs to 13 residues.

This clonotype came up many times. The genes are TRBV19 and TRBJ2-5; TRBD2 is a possible D gene (5 bases). V was trimmed by 3 bases and J by 5 bases, leaving 10 bases between them. In germline, CDR1 is LNHDA, CDR2 SQIVND (reference sequence). The CDR3 sequence is 13 residues long. Here the CDR3 DNA reads TGTGCCAGTAGTATCTGGCCGGGGGAGACCCAGTACTTC. Protein: CASSIWPGETQYF.

This clonotype has just a few counts. The chain employs TRBV7-6 and TRBJ2-1; TRBD1 agrees at 10 bases. The CDR3 consists of 16 residues. The V gene's germline CDR1 is SGHVS and CDR2 FNYEAQ. Trimming cost V 4 bases and J 9 bases; bases outside gene matches: 12. The CDR3 sequence: CASSSRPDRGRGEQFF. CDR3 in DNA: TGTGCCAGCAGCTCTCGCCCCGACAGGGGGCGGGGTGAGCAGTTCTTC. The full variable domain, completed using reference TRBV7-6 and TRBJ2-1, is GAGVSQSPRYKVTKRGQDVALRCDPISGHVSLYWYRQALGQGPEFLTYFNYEAQQDKSGLPNDRFSAERPEGSISTLTIQRTEQRDSAMYRCASSSRPDRGRGEQFFGPGTRLTVL.

In DNA form, the CDR3 reads TGTGCCAGCAGCTTAGCCTTGGACTATGGCTACACCTTC. Its protein product is CASSLALDYGYTF. This sequence joins TRBV7-8 and TRBJ1-2, with no clear D. V was cut by 0 bases and J by 3 bases, with 5 bases left in between. Per the germline V gene, CDR1 is SGHVS and CDR2 is FQNEAQ. The CDR3 contains 13 residues.

V gene TRBV9 combines with J gene TRBJ1-4; possible D gene TRBD1, 5 bases. The CDR3 is made up of 15 amino acids. Trimming stripped 0 bases from V and 5 bases from J, with 11 bases between. Germline assignment: CDR1 SGDLS and CDR2 YYNGEE. The CDR3 is CASSVEGHQNEKLFF. In DNA form, the CDR3 reads TGTGCCAGCAGCGTAGAGGGGCACCAAAATGAAAAACTGTTTTTT.

The chain combines TRBV7-4 with TRBJ2-3, with 8 bases aligning to TRBD2. The CDR3 sequence is 14 residues long. Germline V gene lookup returns CDR1 SGHVT and CDR2 SQSDAQ. After removal of 5 bases from V and 5 bases from J, the junction contained 6 bases not matched to a gene. CDR3 sequence (DNA): TGTGCCAGCAGCGGAGGACTAGCTATAGATACGCAGTATTTT. Translation gives CASSGGLAIDTQYF. The full variable domain, rest sourced from reference TRBV7-4 and TRBJ2-3, is GAGVSQSPRYKVAKRGRDVALRCDSISGHVTLYWYRQTLGQGSEVLTYSQSDAQRDKSGRPSGRFSAERPERSVSTLKIQRTEQGDSAVYLCASSGGLAIDTQYFGPGTRLTVL.

At least ten counts were recorded for this clonotype. The V gene is TRBV27, the J gene TRBJ1-2; 8 nucleotides match TRBD1. The V and J ends lost 6 bases and 7 bases, in that order; junction bases with no gene match: 10. This CDR3 has 14 residues. CDR1 and CDR2 from the germline V gene are MNHEY and SMNVEV (reference sequence). As DNA, the CDR3 is TGTGCCAGCAGACTCGGACAGGGAGGGATTGGCTACACCTTC. This encodes CASRLGQGGIGYTF.

In its sample, this clonotype was seen many times. V and J are TRBV5-1 and TRBJ2-3; D gene unclear. Germline loops: CDR1 SGHRS, CDR2 YFSETQ. The CDR3 extends over 13 amino acids. V was trimmed by 4 bases and J by 2 bases, leaving 8 bases between them. The CDR3: CASSREFTDTQYF. The CDR3 bases are TGCGCCAGCAGCAGAGAATTCACAGATACGCAGTATTTT.

With respect to this clonotype: Here the CDR3 omits its conserved ending phenylalanine or tryptophan, so a read error is the likely source. The limits of the CDR3 on the DNA are not certain, so only TCRdb's listed CDR3 is given. This chain joins TRBV6-4 and TRBJ2-3; TRBD2 is taken as the D call from the table, unchecked against the DNA. The CDR3 region is 14 residues in length, termini included. Germline loops: CDR1 MRHNA, CDR2 SNTAGT. CDR3 sequence reads: CASSSPQGKQYFGP.

This clonotype came up once. Because the CDR3 is missing its conserved closing phenylalanine or tryptophan, this is likely a read error. No DNA is shown, since the ends of the CDR3 on it are uncertain; the CDR3 is the one TCRdb lists. The J gene is TRBJ2-6, the V gene TRBV7-4; TRBD2 was called by the table and not checked on the DNA. The CDR3 sequence runs 17 residues, both termini included. From germline, CDR1 is SGHVT and CDR2 SQSDAQ. The CDR3 sequence is CASSLAGSGTDTQYFGA.

Of note for this clonotype: An end of the junction differs from the germline gene, which may be a read error. This chain connects TRBV7-6 to TRBJ2-3, with 9 bases fitting TRBD1. The J call is uncertain, as TRBJ2-5 better fits the DNA end. CDR1 is SGHVS, CDR2 FNYEAQ, per germline. The CDR3 has 15 amino acids. The CDR3 here is CASSLGQGQQETQYF. The CDR3 nucleotides read TGTGCTAGCAGCTTAGGACAGGGGCAACAAGAGACCCAGTACTTC.

This clonotype came up a few times. The chain couples TRBV7-2 to TRBJ2-1; D not resolved. Germline-derived CDR1 and CDR2 are SGHTA and FQGNSA. The V gene lost 1 base and the J gene lost 1 base, with 5 bases spanning the gap. The CDR3 covers 14 residues. CDR3 residues: CASSLGLSYNEQFF. The CDR3 DNA follows: TGTGCCAGCAGCTTAGGGCTGTCCTACAATGAGCAGTTCTTC. Filled out from reference TRBV7-2 and TRBJ2-1, the complete variable domain reads GAGVSQSPSNKVTEKGKDVELRCDPISGHTALYWYRQSLGQGLEFLIYFQGNSAPDKSGLPSDRFSAERTGGSVSTLTIQRTQQEDSAVYLCASSLGLSYNEQFFGPGTRLTVL.

The V gene is TRBV12-3 or TRBV12-4, the J gene TRBJ2-5, with D maybe TRBD1 (6 bases). The J call may be in error: the DNA end matches TRBJ2-7 better. The CDR3 runs 13 residues. The chain's CDR3 is CASSWTVAYEQYF. As DNA, the CDR3 is TGTGCCAGCAGTTGGACAGTTGCCTACGAGCAGTACTTC.

This chain joins TRBV19 and TRBJ2-2; 9 bases are shared with TRBD1. Germline CDR1 reads LNHDA; CDR2 reads SQIVND (reference sequence). This CDR3 region has 15 residues. Losses at the gene ends were 5 bases for V and 2 bases for J; bases not matched to a gene: 3. CDR3 region: CASSSGQGNTGELFF. The CDR3, as DNA: TGTGCCAGTAGTTCGGGACAGGGTAACACCGGGGAGCTGTTTTTT.

For this clonotype: Since no conserved phenylalanine or tryptophan closes the CDR3, a read error is the likely cause. Because the CDR3's place on the DNA is in doubt, the DNA is left out and the CDR3 is given as listed by TCRdb. The chain combines TRBV10-1 with TRBJ2-1; the table's D call, TRBD2, was not checked against the DNA. Germline CDR1 is WNHNN and CDR2 is SYGVQD (reference sequence). The CDR3 spans 16 residues, counting both ends. This CDR3 reads CASLPPSNRLSYTFGS.

V gene TRBV12-5 combines with J gene TRBJ1-2; weak D call: TRBD1 (5 bases). V dropped 6 bases and J dropped 8 bases, with 16 bases sitting between them. This CDR3 contains 13 residues. Germline-derived CDR1 and CDR2 are LGHNT and FRNRAP. The CDR3 DNA sequence: TGTGCTAGTGGCTTAGGCGGGGGTCGGGGCTACACCTTC. Its translation is CASGLGGGRGYTF.

The V and J genes are TRBV7-3 and TRBJ2-3; D is possibly TRBD1 (5 bases). TRBJ2-1 explains the end of the DNA better; the J call may be wrong. Per the germline V gene, CDR1 is SGHTA and CDR2 is FQGTGA. This CDR3 spans 17 amino acids. CDR3 amino acids: CASSLIGGQDFYNEQFF. The DNA for the CDR3 is TGTGCCAGCAGCTTAATCGGCGGACAAGATTTTTACAATGAGCAGTTCTTC.